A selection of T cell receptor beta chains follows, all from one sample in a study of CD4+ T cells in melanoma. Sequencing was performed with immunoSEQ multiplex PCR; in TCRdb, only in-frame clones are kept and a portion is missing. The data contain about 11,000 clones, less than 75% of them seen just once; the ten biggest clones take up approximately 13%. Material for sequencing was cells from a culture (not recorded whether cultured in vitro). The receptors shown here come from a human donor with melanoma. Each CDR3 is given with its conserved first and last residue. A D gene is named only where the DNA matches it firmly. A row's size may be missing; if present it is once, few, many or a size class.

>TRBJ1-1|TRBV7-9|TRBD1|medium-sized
TGTGCCAGCAGCTTTTCCGACAGGGGGCCCGTTGAAGCTTTCTTT
CASSFSDRGPVEAFF
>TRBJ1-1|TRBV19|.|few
TGTGCCAGTAGGGATTGGGGTCTGAACACTGAAGCTTTCTTT
CASRDWGLNTEAFF
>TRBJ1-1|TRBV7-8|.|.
TGTGCCAGCAGCTTCAGTATCGGCAACACTGAAGCTTTCTTT
CASSFSIGNTEAFF
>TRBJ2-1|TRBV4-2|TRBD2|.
TGTGCCAGCAGCCAAGTAGGGACTAGCGGGGGCAATGAGCAGTTCTTC
CASSQVGTSGGNEQFF
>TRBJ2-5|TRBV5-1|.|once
TGCGCCAGCAGCTTAAGAGGGGAGTACCAAGAGACCCAGTACTTC
CASSLRGEYQETQYF
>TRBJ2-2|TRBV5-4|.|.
TGTGCCAGCAGCAGGATGGGGGGCCTGGGTGGGGAGCTGTTTTTT
CASSRMGGLGGELFF
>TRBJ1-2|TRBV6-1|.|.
TGTGCCAGCAGTCTCACGGCTCACTATGGCTACACCTTC
CASSLTAHYGYTF
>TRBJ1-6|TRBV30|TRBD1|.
TGTGCCTGGAGTGTACGTCGGCAGGGGGCAGTAACCTATAATTCACCCCTCCACTTT
CAWSVRRQGAVTYNSPLHF
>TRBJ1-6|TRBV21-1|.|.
TGTGCCAGCAGCGGTATGAGGCTTAATTCACCCCTCCACTTT
CASSGMRLNSPLHF
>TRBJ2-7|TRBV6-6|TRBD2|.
TGTGCCAGCAGCCATAGCGGGATTATCTACGAGCAGTACTTC
CASSHSGIIYEQYF
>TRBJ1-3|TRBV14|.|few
TGTGCCAGCAGCCAAGTCGGGGTCGATGGAAACACCATATATTTT
CASSQVGVDGNTIYF
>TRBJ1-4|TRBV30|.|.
TGTGCCTGGAGATTCATGGGGGCAACTAATGAAAAACTGTTTTTT
CAWRFMGATNEKLFF
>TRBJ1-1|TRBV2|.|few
TGTGCCAGCAGTGAGCGGGAGAACACTGAAGCTTTCTTT
CASSERENTEAFF
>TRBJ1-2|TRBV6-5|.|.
TGTGCCAGCAGTTACCAATACACACAGAATGGCTACACCTTC
CASSYQYTQNGYTF
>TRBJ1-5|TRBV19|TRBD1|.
TGTGCCTCGACTCTCAGGGGGGTCGGCCAGCCCCAGCATTTT
CASTLRGVGQPQHF
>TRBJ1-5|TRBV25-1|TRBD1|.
TGTGCCAGCAGCTTAAGACAGGGGGCGAACAATCAGCCCCAGCATTTT
CASSLRQGANNQPQHF
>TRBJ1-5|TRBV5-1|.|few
TGCGCCAGCAGCTTGGTGACAGGTAGCAATCAGCCCCAGCATTTT
CASSLVTGSNQPQHF
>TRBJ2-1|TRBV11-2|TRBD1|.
TGTGCCAGCAGCTTAAGGTCGAGTACAGGGGGGACATCTCACAATGAGCAGTTCTTC
CASSLRSSTGGTSHNEQFF
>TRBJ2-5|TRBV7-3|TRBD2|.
TGTGCCAGCAGCCCTAGCGGGCTACAAGAGACCCAGTACTTC
CASSPSGLQETQYF